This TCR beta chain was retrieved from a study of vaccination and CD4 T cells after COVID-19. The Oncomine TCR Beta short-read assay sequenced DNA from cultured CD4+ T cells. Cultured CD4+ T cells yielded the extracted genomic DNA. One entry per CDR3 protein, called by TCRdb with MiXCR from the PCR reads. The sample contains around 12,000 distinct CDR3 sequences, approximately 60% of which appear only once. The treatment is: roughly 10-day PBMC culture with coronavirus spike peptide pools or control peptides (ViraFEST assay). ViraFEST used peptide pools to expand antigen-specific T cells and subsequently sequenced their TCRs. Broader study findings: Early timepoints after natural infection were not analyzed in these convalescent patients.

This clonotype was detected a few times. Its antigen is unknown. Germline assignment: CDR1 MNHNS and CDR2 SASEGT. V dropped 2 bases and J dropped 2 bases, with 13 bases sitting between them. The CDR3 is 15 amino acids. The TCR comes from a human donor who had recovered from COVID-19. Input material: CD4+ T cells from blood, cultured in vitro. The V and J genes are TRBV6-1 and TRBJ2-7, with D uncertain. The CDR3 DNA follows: TGTGCCAGCAGTGAATGGTCGGCGGTCCCCTACGAGCAGTACTTC. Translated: CASSEWSAVPYEQYF.